Below, 14 T cell receptor beta chains from the same sample are listed, as sequenced in a study of T cells of healthy individuals. TCRdb called the 5' RACE reads again in MiXCR, with one record for every CDR3 protein. The repertoire holds about 96,000 distinct CDR3 sequences, with roughly 18% as singletons. Receptors were obtained from a human donor in good health.

This rearrangement joins TRBV6-2 or TRBV6-3 to TRBJ2-2; 12 positions agree with TRBD2. Germline trimming cut 6 bases from V and 1 base from J; bases unmatched to any gene: 6. CDR1 and CDR2 (germline): MNHEY, SVGEGT. CDR3 length: 17 residues. The CDR3 DNA follows: TGTGCCAGCAGCCGACGACTAGCGGGGGAGAACACCGGGGAGCTGTTTTTT. It specifies CASSRRLAGENTGELFF.

This clonotype was seen more than once but under ten times. This sequence joins TRBV7-2 and TRBJ2-3; D not certain. CDR1 SGHTA and CDR2 FQGNSA come from the germline V gene. With 3 bases removed from V and 2 bases from J, the gap between germline ends came to 12 bases. This CDR3 has 15 amino acids. CDR3 in DNA: TGTGCCAGCAGCTTCAGGAGCCCTTCCACAGATACGCAGTATTTT. Amino acids: CASSFRSPSTDTQYF.

J is TRBJ1-3 and V is TRBV11-2; TRBD1 is a possible D gene (5 bases). CDR3 length equals 16 residues. The V end was cut by 4 bases, the J end by 2 bases, with 15 bases between. In germline, CDR1 is SGHAT, CDR2 FQNNGV. The CDR3 DNA reads TGTGCCAGCAGCTCAGTATTCAGGGATCCTGGAAACACCATATATTTT. Translating gives CASSSVFRDPGNTIYF.

This clonotype appeared many times. The rearrangement links TRBV6-1 to TRBJ2-1; 10 bases match TRBD2. The germline V gene encodes CDR1 MNHNS and CDR2 SASEGT. CDR3 length equals 15 residues. The J segment lost 10 bases and the V segment lost 0 bases, leaving 6 bases of the junction unmatched. The CDR3 spells CASSEAPAGGVEQFF. In nucleotides, the CDR3 is TGTGCCAGCAGTGAAGCCCCAGCGGGAGGGGTGGAGCAGTTCTTC.

This chain connects TRBV11-1 to TRBJ1-3, with D uncertain. Germline lookup yields CDR1 SGHAT and CDR2 FQDESV (reference sequence). Deletions cut 4 bases from V and 0 bases from J, with 13 bases between. There are 16 residues in the CDR3. For the CDR3, the DNA is TGTGCCAGCAGCTCGCCCGGGAGCGCCTCTGGAAACACCATATATTTT. Translating gives CASSSPGSASGNTIYF.

The chain combines TRBV27 with TRBJ2-5; the match to TRBD2 covers 10 bases. The CDR3 loop spans 14 amino acids. Germline-derived CDR1 and CDR2 are MNHEY and SMNVEV (reference sequence). J gave up 3 bases and V 4 bases, and 2 bases lay outside the gene matches. The CDR3 here is CASSWLAGEETQYF. DNA of the CDR3: TGTGCCAGCAGTTGGCTAGCGGGAGAAGAGACCCAGTACTTC.

This clonotype has only a few counts. The chain combines TRBV5-1 with TRBJ2-2, with 7 bases matching TRBD1. Germline assignment: CDR1 SGHRS and CDR2 YFSETQ. CDR3 size: 16 residues. Germline trimming cut 4 bases from V and 5 bases from J; bases unmatched to any gene: 11. CDR3 DNA: TGCGCCAGCAGCCCGGAACAGGGGATTTATACCGGGGAGCTGTTTTTT. Translation: CASSPEQGIYTGELFF.

The chain has TRBV28 and TRBJ2-7; 9 nucleotides agree with TRBD1. The J segment lost 1 base and the V segment lost 5 bases, leaving 6 bases of the junction unmatched. Germline assignment: CDR1 MDHEN and CDR2 SYDVKM. This CDR3 is built from 15 residues. CDR3 DNA sequence: TGTGCCAGCAGTCCCCCGGGACAGGGATCCTACGAGCAGTACTTC. Encoded protein: CASSPPGQGSYEQYF.

This clonotype occurred many times. The chain is built from TRBV18 and TRBJ2-7; D not resolved. CDR3 size: 14 residues. The germline CDR1 and CDR2 sequences are KGHSH and LQKENI. V was cut by 1 base and J by 2 bases, with 9 bases left in between. This chain's CDR3 is CASSPQARTYEQYF. CDR3 sequence (DNA): TGTGCCAGCTCACCACAGGCGAGGACCTACGAGCAGTACTTC.

This clonotype was seen a handful of times. V gene TRBV20-1 combines with J gene TRBJ2-2, with D uncertain. This CDR3 has 10 amino acids. Trimming removed 2 bases from V and 8 bases from J, with 3 bases in between. CDR1 and CDR2 (germline): DFQATT, SNEGSKA (reference sequence). CDR3 bases: TGCAGTGCTAGATCTGGGGAGCTGTTTTTT. It codes for CSARSGELFF.

The sample holds many counts of this clonotype. The chain links TRBV29-1 to TRBJ1-2; TRBD1 aligns across 9 bases. This CDR3 is 13 amino acids long. The J segment lost 3 bases and the V segment lost 6 bases, leaving 5 bases of the junction unmatched. Germline V gene lookup returns CDR1 SQVTM and CDR2 ANQGSEA. The CDR3 region is CSVQQGADYGYTF. CDR3 coding DNA: TGCAGCGTACAACAGGGGGCTGACTATGGCTACACCTTC.

This clonotype appeared a few times. The chain is built from TRBV4-3 and TRBJ2-1; 12 nucleotides agree with TRBD2. The CDR3 contains 16 residues. Germline V gives CDR1 LGHNA, CDR2 YSLEER. The V and J ends lost 4 bases and 4 bases, in that order; junction bases with no gene match: 5. CDR3 sequence (DNA): TGCGCCAGCAGCCCCAAGACTAGCGGGGGATACAATGAGCAGTTCTTC. Encoded protein: CASSPKTSGGYNEQFF.

CDR3 DNA: TGTGCCAGCAGCTTAGCATTCGGGGTTGCGTACTTC. This translates into CASSLAFGVAYF. V gene TRBV7-2 combines with J gene TRBJ2-7, with a possible D match to TRBD2 (5 bases). Looked up from germline, CDR1 is SGHTA and CDR2 is FQGNSA. V lost 0 bases, J lost 12 bases, and 12 bases lay in between. The CDR3 consists of 12 residues.

This clonotype was observed a few times. This sequence joins TRBV7-9 and TRBJ2-1; TRBD2 is a possible D gene (5 bases). Germline loops: CDR1 SEHNR, CDR2 FQNEAQ (reference sequence). The CDR3 length is 15 residues. The germline V and J ends were trimmed by 2 bases and 3 bases, with 11 bases remaining between them. CDR3 coding DNA: TGTGCCAGCAGCTTAAGGCGGGCGAACTACAATGAGCAGTTCTTC. It is translated as CASSLRRANYNEQFF.